These T cell receptor delta chains were read from a single sample in a study of delta chains in infants with herpesvirus infections. TCRdb re-called clones from the RT-PCR reads via CATT. The top ten clones hold approximately 17% of a sample with hundreds of delta-chain clones, roughly 42% of them seen once. Sequences were derived from peripheral blood, sampled at time point 3 of longitudinal follow-up. Receptors originate from a human donor who was a Ugandan infant, either HIV-exposed or HIV-unexposed (not recorded which). Both conserved end residues are part of each CDR3. Fields, in order: clone size, D gene, V gene, J gene, CDR3 protein, CDR3 DNA. A D gene is named only where the DNA matches it firmly. Part of the rows lack a size; the others show once, few, many or a class for expanded clones.

abundance: large
d_gene: TRDD3
v_gene: TRAV29/DV5
j_gene: TRDJ1
CDR3aa: CAASAPIRSGWGINPYTDKLIF
CDR3nt: TGTGCAGCAAGCGCGCCGATACGTTCCGGCTGGGGGATAAACCCGTACACCGATAAACTCATCTTT

abundance: large
d_gene: -
v_gene: TRDV1
j_gene: TRDJ4
CDR3aa: CALGELGKRAGPLIF
CDR3nt: TGTGCTCTTGGGGAACTAGGGAAGAGGGCAGGACCCCTGATCTTT

abundance: large
d_gene: TRDD3
v_gene: TRDV1
j_gene: TRDJ1
CDR3aa: CALGELTPQEYWGAYTDKLIF
CDR3nt: TGTGCTCTTGGGGAACTAACCCCCCAAGAGTACTGGGGGGCGTACACCGATAAACTCATCTTT

abundance: -
d_gene: -
v_gene: TRDV1
j_gene: TRDJ3
CDR3aa: CALGELRPSYPLLGDLWDTRQMFF
CDR3nt: TGTGCTCTTGGGGAACTCCGGCCTTCCTACCCATTACTGGGGGATCTCTGGGACACCCGTCAGATGTTTTTC

abundance: large
d_gene: -
v_gene: TRDV1
j_gene: TRDJ1
CDR3aa: CALGELRPSPLAWGYTDKLIF
CDR3nt: TGTGCTCTTGGGGAACTCCGCCCTTCTCCCCTTGCATGGGGTTACACCGATAAACTCATCTTT

abundance: medium-sized
d_gene: TRDD2
v_gene: TRAV29/DV5
j_gene: TRDJ1
CDR3aa: CAARAPSRFLRTVYTDKLIF
CDR3nt: TGTGCAGCAAGGGCCCCTTCCCGCTTCCTACGCACTGTGTACACCGATAAACTCATCTTT

abundance: medium-sized
d_gene: TRDD3
v_gene: TRDV1
j_gene: TRDJ1
CDR3aa: CALGEWAVLGEENTDKLIF
CDR3nt: TGTGCTCTTGGGGAATGGGCCGTACTGGGGGAGGAGAACACCGATAAACTCATCTTT

abundance: medium-sized
d_gene: -
v_gene: TRDV1
j_gene: TRDJ1
CDR3aa: CALGEMGRRGNTDKLIF
CDR3nt: TGTGCTCTTGGGGAAATGGGCCGGAGGGGCAACACCGATAAACTCATCTTT

abundance: few
d_gene: -
v_gene: TRDV1
j_gene: TRDJ1
CDR3aa: CALGEPAFLRVRGPGGLGHTDKLIF
CDR3nt: TGTGCTCTTGGGGAGCCGGCCTTCCTACGTGTCCGGGGCCCTGGGGGATTGGGTCACACCGATAAACTCATCTTT

abundance: large
d_gene: TRDD3
v_gene: TRDV1
j_gene: TRDJ1
CDR3aa: CALGEDLGNWGRIVYDDKLIF
CDR3nt: TGTGCTCTTGGGGAAGACTTGGGTAACTGGGGCCGCATTGTTTATGACGATAAACTCATCTTT

abundance: -
d_gene: -
v_gene: TRDV1
j_gene: TRDJ1
CDR3aa: CALGEKGPPHGDKLIF
CDR3nt: TGTGCTCTTGGGGAGAAGGGGCCCCCTCACGGCGATAAACTCATCTTT

abundance: few
d_gene: TRDD3
v_gene: TRDV1
j_gene: TRDJ2
CDR3aa: CALGERYLGDPALTAQLFF
CDR3nt: TGTGCTCTTGGGGAACGGTACCTGGGGGACCCCGCTTTGACAGCACAACTCTTCTTT

abundance: large
d_gene: -
v_gene: TRDV1
j_gene: TRDJ3
CDR3aa: CALGKTNGAIRSWDTRQMFF
CDR3nt: TGTGCTCTTGGGAAGACAAACGGTGCCATAAGGTCCTGGGACACCCGACAGATGTTTTTC

abundance: medium-sized
d_gene: TRDD3
v_gene: TRDV1
j_gene: TRDJ1
CDR3aa: CALGELDIAMYWGIRDRYTDKLIF
CDR3nt: TGTGCTCTTGGGGAACTAGATATAGCCATGTACTGGGGGATACGGGACCGTTACACCGATAAACTCATCTTT

abundance: large
d_gene: TRDD3
v_gene: TRDV1
j_gene: TRDJ3
CDR3aa: CALGELIDPYPGGYWDTRQMFF
CDR3nt: TGTGCTCTTGGGGAACTAATAGACCCCTACCCTGGGGGATACTGGGACACCCGACAGATGTTTTTC

abundance: few
d_gene: -
v_gene: TRDV1
j_gene: TRDJ1
CDR3aa: CALGGPAFLPYWEHKLIF
CDR3nt: TGTGCTCTTGGGGGTCCCGCCTTCCTCCCGTACTGGGAGCATAAACTCATCTTT

abundance: large
d_gene: -
v_gene: TRDV1
j_gene: TRDJ1
CDR3aa: CALGEGPSWWGPYTDKLIF
CDR3nt: TGTGCTCTTGGGGAAGGGCCATCCTGGTGGGGCCCGTACACCGATAAACTCATCTTT

abundance: large
d_gene: TRDD3
v_gene: TRDV1
j_gene: TRDJ1
CDR3aa: CALVDGGLTDKLIF
CDR3nt: TGTGCTCTCGTGGATGGGGGACTCACCGATAAACTCATCTTT

abundance: -
d_gene: TRDD3
v_gene: TRDV1
j_gene: TRDJ1
CDR3aa: CALGEFPTSLRIRSLIF
CDR3nt: TGTGCTCTTGGGGAATTCCCTACGTCCCTCCGGATACGATCACTCATCTTT

abundance: large
d_gene: TRDD3
v_gene: TRDV2
j_gene: TRDJ2
CDR3aa: CACDTVLGAAQLFF
CDR3nt: TGTGCCTGTGACACCGTACTGGGGGCAGCACAACTCTTCTTT

abundance: few
d_gene: -
v_gene: TRDV1
j_gene: TRDJ1
CDR3aa: CALGELGLSSGDKLIF
CDR3nt: TGTGCTCTTGGGGAACTTGGCCTCTCCTCAGGGGATAAACTCATCTTT

abundance: large
d_gene: TRDD3
v_gene: TRDV2
j_gene: TRDJ1
CDR3aa: CACDTVSGSYRVGDTRISDKLIF
CDR3nt: TGTGCCTGTGACACCGTTTCGGGGTCCTACAGAGTGGGGGATACGCGTATTTCCGATAAACTCATCTTT

abundance: large
d_gene: TRDD3
v_gene: TRAV38-2/DV8
j_gene: TRDJ1
CDR3aa: CAYRTYSPFFAGYWGIRPDKLIF
CDR3nt: TGTGCTTATAGGACCTACTCGCCTTTCTTCGCGGGGTACTGGGGGATCCGTCCCGATAAACTCATCTTT

abundance: few
d_gene: -
v_gene: TRDV1
j_gene: TRDJ1
CDR3aa: CALGTHTGMPPGGYTDKLIF
CDR3nt: TGTGCTCTTGGGACCCATACGGGGATGCCGCCCGGGGGGTACACCGATAAACTCATCTTT

abundance: medium-sized
d_gene: TRDD3
v_gene: TRDV1
j_gene: TRDJ1
CDR3aa: CALYLLRVLTPLGDTTYTDKLIF
CDR3nt: TGTGCTCTTTATCTCCTTCGTGTACTGACACCCTTGGGGGATACTACGTACACCGATAAACTCATCTTT

abundance: few
d_gene: TRDD3
v_gene: TRDV1
j_gene: TRDJ1
CDR3aa: CALGELAPPYEPTGDIPDKLIF
CDR3nt: TGTGCTCTTGGGGAACTTGCCCCTCCCTATGAACCTACTGGGGATATACCCGATAAACTCATCTTT

abundance: large
d_gene: TRDD3
v_gene: TRDV1
j_gene: TRDJ1
CDR3aa: CALGSSDNFLLTTYALGEYTDKLIF
CDR3nt: TGTGCTCTTGGGTCCTCAGATAACTTCCTGCTTACTACTTACGCACTGGGGGAGTACACCGATAAACTCATCTTT

abundance: large
d_gene: -
v_gene: TRDV1
j_gene: TRDJ1
CDR3aa: CALGEPSLLYPWTDKLIF
CDR3nt: TGTGCTCTTGGGGAACCCTCGTTACTGTACCCTTGGACCGATAAACTCATCTTT

abundance: large
d_gene: TRDD3
v_gene: TRDV3
j_gene: TRDJ1
CDR3aa: CAFTYRGYDDKLIF
CDR3nt: TGTGCCTTTACCTATCGGGGATACGACGATAAACTCATCTTT

abundance: large
d_gene: TRDD3
v_gene: TRDV1
j_gene: TRDJ1
CDR3aa: CALGGGVGGDTPNRPYTDKLIF
CDR3nt: TGTGCTCTTGGGGGCGGAGTAGGGGGGGATACGCCTAACAGACCGTACACCGATAAACTCATCTTT

abundance: large
d_gene: -
v_gene: TRDV1
j_gene: TRDJ3
CDR3aa: CALGEWPFTPSWDTRQMFF
CDR3nt: TGTGCTCTTGGGGAATGGCCTTTTACCCCATCCTGGGACACCCGACAGATGTTTTTC

abundance: large
d_gene: TRDD2
v_gene: TRDV1
j_gene: TRDJ2
CDR3aa: CALGEPRYLPRTAQLFF
CDR3nt: TGTGCTCTTGGGGAACCGCGTTACCTTCCTAGAACAGCACAACTCTTCTTT

abundance: large
d_gene: TRDD3
v_gene: TRDV1
j_gene: TRDJ1
CDR3aa: CALGEPLVLGDYTQYTDKLIF
CDR3nt: TGTGCTCTTGGGGAACCGCTCGTACTGGGGGATTATACTCAGTACACCGATAAACTCATCTTT

abundance: large
d_gene: TRDD3
v_gene: TRDV1
j_gene: TRDJ1
CDR3aa: CALGAPGPFLAPLLGDTRYTDKLIF
CDR3nt: TGTGCTCTTGGGGCCCCGGGGCCTTTCCTGGCCCCCCTTCTGGGGGATACGCGTTACACCGATAAACTCATCTTT

abundance: few
d_gene: TRDD3
v_gene: TRDV1
j_gene: TRDJ2
CDR3aa: CALGERSYWGLLTAQLFF
CDR3nt: TGTGCTCTTGGGGAACGGTCCTACTGGGGGCTTTTGACAGCACAACTCTTCTTT

abundance: large
d_gene: TRDD3
v_gene: TRDV2
j_gene: TRDJ3
CDR3aa: CACDTGDWGSWWDTRQMFF
CDR3nt: TGTGCCTGTGACACCGGGGACTGGGGATCGTGGTGGGACACCCGACAGATGTTTTTC

abundance: -
d_gene: -
v_gene: TRDV1
j_gene: TRDJ1
CDR3aa: CALGEPAFLRVRGPGGLGHTDKLIF
CDR3nt: TGTGCTCTTGGGGAGCCGGCCTTCCTACGTGTCCGGGGCCCTGGGGGATTGGGCCACACCGATAAACTCATCTTT

abundance: large
d_gene: TRDD3
v_gene: TRDV3
j_gene: TRDJ1
CDR3aa: CASFGRGYHDTDKLIF
CDR3nt: TGTGCCTCTTTCGGGAGGGGATACCATGACACCGATAAACTCATCTTT

abundance: medium-sized
d_gene: TRDD3
v_gene: TRDV2
j_gene: TRDJ2
CDR3aa: CACDTLGDTKALTAQLFF
CDR3nt: TGTGCCTGTGACACTCTGGGGGATACAAAGGCTTTGACAGCACAACTCTTCTTT

abundance: large
d_gene: TRDD3
v_gene: TRDV2
j_gene: TRDJ3
CDR3aa: CACDSSILLGESTWDTRQMFF
CDR3nt: TGTGCCTGTGACTCCAGTATCCTACTGGGGGAAAGCACCTGGGACACCCGACAGATGTTTTTC

abundance: medium-sized
d_gene: -
v_gene: TRDV1
j_gene: TRDJ1
CDR3aa: CALGGSIKYTDKLIF
CDR3nt: TGTGCTCTTGGGGGCTCTATCAAGTACACCGATAAACTCATCTTT

abundance: -
d_gene: -
v_gene: TRDV2
j_gene: TRDJ1
CDR3aa: CACDTDKLIF
CDR3nt: TGTGCCTGTGACACCGATAAACTCATCTTT

abundance: medium-sized
d_gene: -
v_gene: TRDV1
j_gene: TRDJ1
CDR3aa: CALGELFFSWGWTDTDKLIF
CDR3nt: TGTGCTCTTGGGGAACTCTTCTTCAGCTGGGGATGGACGGACACCGATAAACTCATCTTT

abundance: -
d_gene: -
v_gene: TRDV1
j_gene: TRDJ2
CDR3aa: CALGEPFLLPPEAQLFF
CDR3nt: TGTGCTCTTGGGGAACCCTTTCTCCTACCTCCGGAGGCACAACTCTTCTTT

abundance: large
d_gene: TRDD3
v_gene: TRAV36/DV7
j_gene: TRDJ1
CDR3aa: CAVEIPITYWGIGGTDKLIF
CDR3nt: TGTGCTGTGGAAATCCCAATCACTTACTGGGGGATTGGGGGGACCGATAAACTCATCTTT

abundance: large
d_gene: TRDD3
v_gene: TRDV3
j_gene: TRDJ1
CDR3aa: CAFMYWGIQGTDKLIF
CDR3nt: TGTGCCTTTATGTACTGGGGGATACAGGGGACCGATAAACTCATCTTT

abundance: -
d_gene: -
v_gene: TRDV1
j_gene: TRDJ1
CDR3aa: CALGEGSYLTDKLIF
CDR3nt: TGTGCTCTTGGGGAAGGGTCCTACCTTACCGATAAACTCATCTTT